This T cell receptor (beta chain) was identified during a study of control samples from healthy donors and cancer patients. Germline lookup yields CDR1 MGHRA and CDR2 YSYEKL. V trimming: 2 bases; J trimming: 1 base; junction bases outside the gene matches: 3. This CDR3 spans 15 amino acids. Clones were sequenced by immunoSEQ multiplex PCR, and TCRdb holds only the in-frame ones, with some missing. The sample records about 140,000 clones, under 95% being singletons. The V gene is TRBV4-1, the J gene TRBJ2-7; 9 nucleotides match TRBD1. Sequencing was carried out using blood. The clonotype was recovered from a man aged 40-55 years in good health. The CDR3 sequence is CASSQPTGGSYEQYF. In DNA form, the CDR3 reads TGCGCCAGCAGCCAACCGACAGGGGGATCCTACGAGCAGTACTTC.